The 13 T cell receptor beta chains below come from one sample, sequenced in a study of T-cell memory formation after mild COVID-19. In TCRdb, the 5' RACE reads were re-called with MiXCR into one record per CDR3 protein. The top ten hold about 12% of the sample, which has 350,000 to 500,000 distinct CDR3 sequences, less than 25% seen once. Sequencing was carried out using PBMCs or a T cell subset sorted from them (not recorded which). The source is an adult woman who had mild COVID-19 (a few samples of this study predate the infection). Cell type and time point are not known.

This clonotype was observed at least ten times. The chain recombines TRBV21-1 with TRBJ2-7. TRBV21-1 is labeled a pseudogene. There are 10 residues in the CDR3. CDR3 amino acids: CASSPYEQYF. The CDR3 nucleotides are TGTGCCAGCAGCCCCTACGAGCAGTACTTC.

The genes are TRBV6-6 and TRBJ1-5; D remains ambiguous. Germline assignment: CDR1 MNHNY and CDR2 SVGAGI (reference sequence). V dropped 4 bases and J dropped 3 bases, with 10 bases sitting between them. This CDR3 spans 14 amino acids. CDR3 residues: CASSSRGNNQPQHF. The CDR3, as DNA: TGTGCCAGCAGTTCCCGAGGTAACAATCAGCCCCAGCATTTT.

The sample holds a few counts of this clonotype. The V call is TRBV24-1, the J call TRBJ1-1; weak D call: TRBD1 (5 bases). The ends were cut back, 6 bases at V and 1 base at J, with 11 bases in the middle. Germline V gene sequence: CDR1 KGHDR, CDR2 SFDVKD. This CDR3 comprises 14 residues. In nucleotides, the CDR3 is TGTGCCACCAGTCTGGGGGGAAAGAACACTGAAGCTTTCTTT. Protein: CATSLGGKNTEAFF.

The V gene is TRBV7-9, the J gene TRBJ1-5, with D maybe TRBD1 (5 bases). With 4 bases removed from V and 2 bases from J, the gap between germline ends came to 9 bases. In germline, CDR1 is SEHNR, CDR2 FQNEAQ (reference sequence). This CDR3 region has 14 residues. The CDR3 DNA is TGTGCCAGCAGCTCGGGACCTCGCAATCAGCCCCAGCATTTT. Its protein product is CASSSGPRNQPQHF.

This clonotype was seen a few times. CDR3 nucleotide sequence: TGTGCCAGCAGTTCTCTGACTTACTCCGTCTCTGGAAACACCATATATTTT. This gives the protein CASSSLTYSVSGNTIYF. V usage is TRBV3-1 and J usage is TRBJ1-3; D not resolved. Germline V CDR1 and CDR2: LGHDT, YNNKEL (reference sequence). V lost 6 bases and J lost 0, with 18 bases in between. This CDR3 comprises 17 residues. Using reference TRBV3-1 and TRBJ1-3 for the parts outside the CDR3, the full variable domain is DTAVSQTPKYLVTQMGNDKSIKCEQNLGHDTMYWYKQDSKKFLKIMFSYNNKELIINETVPNRFSPKSPDKAHLNLHINSLELGDSAVYFCASSSLTYSVSGNTIYFGEGSWLTVV.

The chain carries TRBV4-1 and TRBJ2-1; maybe TRBD1 (6 bases). The CDR3 covers 15 residues. Looked up from germline, CDR1 is MGHRA and CDR2 is YSYEKL. The V and J ends lost 0 bases and 5 bases respectively, with 11 bases between them. The CDR3 sequence: CASSQDPDRHNEQFF. The CDR3 DNA follows: TGCGCCAGCAGCCAAGATCCAGACAGGCACAATGAGCAGTTCTTC.

This chain links TRBV7-9 with TRBJ1-1; TRBD1 is a possible D gene (6 bases). V was clipped by 8 bases and J by 2 bases, with 12 bases between them. Germline V gene sequence: CDR1 SEHNR, CDR2 FQNEAQ (reference sequence). This CDR3 comprises 13 residues. Written as DNA, the CDR3 is TGTGCCAGCGGGGGACACCAAAACACTGAAGCTTTCTTT. Translating gives CASGGHQNTEAFF.

This chain links TRBV7-8 with TRBJ2-7; D unresolved. The CDR3 is 14 residues long. V was trimmed by 0 bases and J by 6 bases, leaving 12 bases between them. Germline V CDR1 and CDR2: SGHVS, FQNEAQ. The CDR3 protein is CASSLASSGGEQYF. In DNA, the CDR3 is TGTGCCAGCAGCTTAGCCTCATCAGGCGGCGAGCAGTACTTC.

Written as DNA, the CDR3 is TGTGCCAGCAGCCCGGGACAGGGGTGGGAGTATGAGCAGTTCTTC. It codes for CASSPGQGWEYEQFF. V and J are TRBV12-3 or TRBV12-4 and TRBJ2-1; 10 bases map to TRBD1. With V trimmed by 6 bases and J by 8 bases, 10 bases remained unmatched. The CDR3 length is 15 residues.

This clonotype was picked up a small number of times. Here the CDR3 DNA reads TGTGCCAGCAGACACCCCGCGCTGGAGGACACCGGGGAGCTGTTTTTT. Its protein is CASRHPALEDTGELFF. The V call is TRBV6-5, the J call TRBJ2-2; tentative D call: TRBD2 (5 bases). Germline assignment: CDR1 MNHEY and CDR2 SVGAGI. With 6 bases removed from V and 3 bases from J, the gap between germline ends came to 17 bases. The CDR3 sequence is 16 residues long.

The chain is built from TRBV7-9 and TRBJ2-1; TRBD2 matches at 7 bases. The CDR3 totals 16 residues. J lost 0 bases, V lost 0 bases, and 2 bases had no gene match. Germline CDR1 is SEHNR and CDR2 is FQNEAQ (reference sequence). The chain's CDR3 is CASSLARGSSYNEQFF. Here the CDR3 DNA reads TGTGCCAGCAGCTTAGCGCGGGGGAGCTCCTACAATGAGCAGTTCTTC.

The rearrangement links TRBV5-1 to TRBJ1-2, with a possible D match to TRBD1 (5 bases). V was cut by 4 bases and J by 14 bases, with 15 bases left in between. Germline V CDR1 and CDR2: SGHRS, YFSETQ. There are 11 residues in the CDR3. CDR3 loop: CASSNPGYWTF. DNA of the CDR3: TGCGCCAGCAGCAACCCAGGGTATTGGACCTTC.

The gene calls are TRBV19 and TRBJ2-7; the match to TRBD1 covers 10 bases. Germline trimming cut 6 bases from V and 6 bases from J; bases unmatched to any gene: 8. CDR3 size: 14 residues. Per the germline V gene, CDR1 is LNHDA and CDR2 is SQIVND (reference sequence). CDR3 residues: CASSRDRGRSEQYF. CDR3 bases: TGTGCCAGTAGCCGGGACAGGGGTAGGTCCGAGCAGTACTTC.